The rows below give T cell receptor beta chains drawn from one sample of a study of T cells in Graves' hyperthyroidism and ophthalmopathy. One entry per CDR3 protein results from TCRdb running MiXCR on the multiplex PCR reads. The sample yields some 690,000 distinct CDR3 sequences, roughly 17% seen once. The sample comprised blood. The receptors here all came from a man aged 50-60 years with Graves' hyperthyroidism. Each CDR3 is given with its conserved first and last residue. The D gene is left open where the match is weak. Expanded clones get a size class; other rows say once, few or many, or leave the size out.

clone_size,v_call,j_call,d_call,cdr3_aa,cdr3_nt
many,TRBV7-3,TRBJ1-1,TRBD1,CASSSGQSNTEAFF,TGTGCCAGCAGCTCGGGACAGTCGAACACTGAAGCTTTCTTT
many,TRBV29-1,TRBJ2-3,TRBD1,CSVEGGQGVDTQYF,TGCAGCGTTGAAGGGGGACAGGGTGTAGATACGCAGTATTTT
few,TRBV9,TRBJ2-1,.,CASSAQGREAYNEQFF,TGTGCCAGCAGCGCCCAGGGGAGGGAGGCCTACAATGAGCAGTTCTTC
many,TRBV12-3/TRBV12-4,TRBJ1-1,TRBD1,CASSLGQGRGNTEAFF,TGTGCCAGCAGCCTGGGACAGGGGCGGGGGAACACTGAAGCTTTCTTT
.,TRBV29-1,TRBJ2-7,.,CSVPNLRYEQYF,TGCAGCGTTCCAAACCTGCGTTACGAGCAGTACTTC
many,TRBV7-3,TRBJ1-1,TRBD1,CASSATGQENTEAFF,TGTGCCAGCAGCGCGACGGGACAGGAGAACACTGAAGCTTTCTTT
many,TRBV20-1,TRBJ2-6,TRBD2,CSARTSGSSRGANVLTF,TGCAGTGCTCGGACTAGCGGGAGTTCGCGAGGGGCCAACGTCCTGACTTTC
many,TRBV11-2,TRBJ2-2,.,CASSFPTRQEFTGELFF,TGTGCCAGCAGCTTCCCAACTCGACAGGAATTCACCGGGGAGCTGTTTTTT
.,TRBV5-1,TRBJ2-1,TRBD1,CASSHRDSLYNEQFF,TGCGCCAGCAGCCACCGGGACAGCCTCTACAATGAGCAGTTCTTC
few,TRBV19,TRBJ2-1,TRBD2,CASGGREVFEQFF,TGTGCCAGTGGTGGGCGGGAGGTCTTTGAGCAGTTCTTC
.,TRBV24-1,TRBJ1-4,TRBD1,CATSEGTGTGEKLFF,TGTGCCACCAGTGAGGGCACCGGGACAGGTGAAAAACTGTTTTTT
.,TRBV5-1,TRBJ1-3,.,CASRSALGGNTIYF,TGCGCCAGCAGGAGTGCCCTTGGGGGAAACACCATATATTTT
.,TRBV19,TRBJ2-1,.,CASSIGADFFRGSYNEQFF,TGTGCCAGTAGTATCGGAGCGGACTTCTTTAGGGGTTCCTACAATGAGCAGTTCTTC
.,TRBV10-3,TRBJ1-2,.,CAISESNVPGYTF,TGTGCCATCAGTGAGTCAAATGTACCCGGCTACACCTTC
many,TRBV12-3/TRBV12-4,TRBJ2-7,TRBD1,CASSLGTGPSYEQYF,TGTGCCAGCAGTCTCGGGACAGGGCCCTCCTACGAGCAGTACTTC
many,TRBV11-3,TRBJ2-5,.,CASSLRTDRQETQYF,TGTGCCAGCAGCTTAAGGACAGACCGTCAAGAGACCCAGTACTTC
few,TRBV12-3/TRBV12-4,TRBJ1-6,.,CASSFYASENSPLHF,TGTGCCAGCAGTTTTTACGCGAGTGAAAATTCACCCCTCCACTTT
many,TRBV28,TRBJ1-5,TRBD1,CASREGGGNQPQHF,TGTGCCAGCAGAGAAGGGGGCGGCAATCAGCCCCAGCATTTT
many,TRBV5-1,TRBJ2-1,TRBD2,CASSLRASGRATYNEQFF,TGCGCCAGCAGCTTGCGTGCTAGCGGGAGGGCCACCTACAATGAGCAGTTCTTC
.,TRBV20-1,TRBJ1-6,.,CSARGKGVNSPLHF,TGCAGTGCTAGAGGGAAAGGGGTAAATTCACCCCTCCACTTT
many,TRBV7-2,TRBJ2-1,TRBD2,CASSATGRLAGVNEQFF,TGTGCCAGCAGCGCAACCGGGAGGCTAGCGGGAGTTAATGAGCAGTTCTTC
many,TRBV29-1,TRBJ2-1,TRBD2,CSVAGLAGHGLLYNEQFF,TGCAGCGTTGCGGGACTAGCGGGCCACGGACTACTCTACAATGAGCAGTTCTTC
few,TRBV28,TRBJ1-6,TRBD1,CASSGTGSNSPLHF,TGTGCCAGCAGCGGGACAGGGAGTAATTCACCCCTCCACTTT
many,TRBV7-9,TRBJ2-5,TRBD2,CASSLASASGQETQYF,TGTGCCAGCAGCTTAGCGTCGGCTAGCGGGCAAGAGACCCAGTACTTC
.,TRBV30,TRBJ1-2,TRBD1,CAWNQGGNYGYTF,TGTGCCTGGAATCAAGGGGGCAACTATGGCTACACCTTC
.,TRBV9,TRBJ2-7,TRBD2,CASSPLSGDNYEQYF,TGTGCCAGCAGCCCCTTGAGCGGGGATAACTACGAGCAGTACTTC
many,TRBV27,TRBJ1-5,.,CASSSTGPRSNQPQHF,TGTGCCAGCAGTTCCACAGGGCCCCGTAGCAATCAGCCCCAGCATTTT
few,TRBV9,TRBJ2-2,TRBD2,CASTPSGKNTGELFF,TGTGCCAGCACCCCTAGCGGGAAGAACACCGGGGAGCTGTTTTTT
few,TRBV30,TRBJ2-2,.,CAWSAGSRVYTGELFF,TGTGCCTGGAGTGCGGGTTCAAGAGTTTACACCGGGGAGCTGTTTTTT
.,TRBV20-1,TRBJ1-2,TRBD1,CSAGVRGFSGYTF,TGCAGTGCTGGTGTCAGGGGGTTCAGTGGCTACACCTTC
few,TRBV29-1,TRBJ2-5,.,CSVRQGRAETQYF,TGCAGCGTCCGACAGGGGAGGGCAGAGACCCAGTACTTC
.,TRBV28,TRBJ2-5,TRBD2,CASSLQRGVFETQYF,TGTGCCAGCAGTTTACAGCGGGGGGTCTTTGAGACCCAGTACTTC
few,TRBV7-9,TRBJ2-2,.,CASSLEGVLFF,TGTGCCAGCAGCTTAGAGGGGGTGCTGTTTTTT
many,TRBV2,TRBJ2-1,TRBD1,CASSGPGQGPYNEQFF,TGTGCCAGCAGTGGCCCGGGACAGGGCCCCTACAATGAGCAGTTCTTC
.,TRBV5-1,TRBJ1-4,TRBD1,CASSTGDTNEKMFF,TGCGCCAGCAGCACAGGGGACACTAATGAAAAAATGTTTTTT
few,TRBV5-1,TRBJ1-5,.,CASSLLGVSNQPQHF,TGCGCCAGCAGCTTGTTGGGGGTTAGCAATCAGCCCCAGCATTTT
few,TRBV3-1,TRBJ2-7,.,CASSQVGGANYEQYF,TGTGCCAGCAGCCAAGTAGGAGGGGCGAACTACGAGCAGTACTTC
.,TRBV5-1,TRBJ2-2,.,CASSSARNTGELFF,TGCGCCAGCAGCTCCGCTAGAAACACCGGGGAGCTGTTTTTT